Below are 32 T cell receptor beta chains sequenced from a single sample in a study of regulatory T cells in long-lasting Graves disease (dated by TCRdb to about 2021). Read against the paper, the sample's time point label means: persistent/refractory GD, antithyroid drugs over 5 years with positive TRAb. RNA was extracted from PBMCs in TRIzol for both TCR sequencing and RNA sequencing. Library preparation employed multiplex PCR. For sequencing, an Illumina HiSeq 4000 was employed. CDR3 regions were amplified by Arm-PCR with iRepertoire HTBI primers to construct TCR beta libraries. TCRdb reran the public reads through fastp at Q25 and MiXCR, keeping productive beta chains. Rows are combined by CDR3 protein, so each entry shows the most common genes and DNA. Within this sample are approximately 500,000 distinct CDR3 sequences, with around a fifth of them counted one time only. The top ten hold around 7% of the sample.

Sequenced here: peripheral blood mononuclear cells (PBMCs), sampled when the disease was refractory, from a patient treated with antithyroid drugs. These receptors were obtained from a female donor with Graves disease.

The chain joins TRBV12-3 or TRBV12-4 to TRBJ2-3; D gene uncertain. The CDR3 sequence is 12 residues long. The V end was cut by 10 bases, the J end by 5 bases, with 13 bases between. CDR3 nucleotide sequence: TGTGCCACCTCTTCGGGCGGAGATACGCAGTATTTT. Translation gives CATSSGGDTQYF.

The chain joins TRBV13 to TRBJ2-3, with 7 positions matching TRBD1. This CDR3 comprises 18 residues. Germline V gene data show CDR1 as PRHDT and CDR2 as FYEKMQ (reference sequence). V trimming: 4 bases; J trimming: 1 base; junction bases outside the gene matches: 14. In nucleotides, the CDR3 is TGTGCCAGCAGCTGGAGGACAGGTCGCGAATTGGGCACAGATACGCAGTATTTT. It is translated as CASSWRTGRELGTDTQYF. Variable domain in full (rest from reference TRBV13 and TRBJ2-3): AAGVIQSPRHLIKEKRETATLKCYPIPRHDTVYWYQQGPGQDPQFLISFYEKMQSDKGSIPDRFSAQQFSDYHSELNMSSLELGDSALYFCASSWRTGRELGTDTQYFGPGTRLTVL.

This clonotype was detected ten times or more. The CDR3 here is CASSFRGRLQETQYF. CDR3 bases: TGTGCCAGCAGTTTTAGGGGACGTTTACAAGAGACCCAGTACTTC. The chain joins TRBV28 to TRBJ2-5, with D perhaps being TRBD1 or TRBD2 (5 bases each). V was clipped by 3 bases and J by 2 bases, with 13 bases between them. The CDR3 runs 15 residues. The germline V gene has CDR1 MDHEN and CDR2 SYDVKM.

Many counts were recorded for this clonotype. The chain uses TRBV28 and TRBJ2-5; D is ambiguous. Germline V gives CDR1 MDHEN, CDR2 SYDVKM. V shed 2 bases and J shed 3 bases, with 13 bases lying between them. The length of the CDR3 is 15 residues. CDR3 protein: CASSLGSLPEETQYF. In nucleotides, the CDR3 is TGTGCCAGCAGTTTAGGGTCGCTTCCTGAAGAGACCCAGTACTTC.

This chain connects TRBV19 to TRBJ1-5, with TRBD1 matching over 7 bases. Per germline, CDR1 LNHDA and CDR2 SQIVND (reference sequence). V shed 4 bases and J 5 bases; nucleotides not matched to a gene: 2. The CDR3 has 13 residues. The CDR3 bases are TGTGCCAGTAGTAACAGGGGACATCAGCCCCAGCATTTT. Its protein is CASSNRGHQPQHF.

V usage is TRBV5-6 and J usage is TRBJ1-4; D unresolved. Germline CDR1 is SGHDT and CDR2 is YYEEEE. V was clipped by 4 bases and J by 0 bases, with 13 bases between them. The CDR3 totals 16 residues. CDR3 loop: CASSPRGRPTNEKLFF. In DNA form, the CDR3 reads TGTGCCAGCAGCCCCCGTGGGAGACCAACTAATGAAAAACTGTTTTTT.

This clonotype was recorded a few times. This chain joins TRBV12-3 or TRBV12-4 and TRBJ1-1, with a weak D call TRBD1 (5 bases). The CDR3 contains 14 residues. V gave up 6 bases and J gave up 1 base, with 12 bases separating them. The CDR3 region has the DNA TGTGCCAGCAGAACGGGACCGGAGAACACTGAAGCTTTCTTT. It is translated as CASRTGPENTEAFF.

J is TRBJ2-1 and V is TRBV27, with TRBD1 as a possible D gene (6 bases). Germline CDR1 reads MNHEY; CDR2 reads SMNVEV (reference sequence). The CDR3 length is 17 residues. V was trimmed by 4 bases and J by 4 bases, leaving 20 bases between them. The CDR3 coding sequence is TGTGCCAGCAGTTCCCCGAACAGGGTGGACAGTTACAATGAGCAGTTCTTC. Protein product: CASSSPNRVDSYNEQFF.

A few counts support this clonotype. The J gene is TRBJ1-2, the V gene TRBV27; D perhaps matches TRBD1 (5 bases). This CDR3 has 15 amino acids. CDR1 and CDR2 (germline): MNHEY, SMNVEV (reference sequence). Trimming removed 5 bases at V and 7 bases at J, with 20 bases between. For the CDR3, the DNA is TGTGCCAGCAGTCCACACAGGCCTCCGGGTCTTGGCTACACCTTC. This gives the protein CASSPHRPPGLGYTF.

In this sample, this clonotype turned up a few times. The V and J genes are TRBV6-5 and TRBJ1-3; TRBD1 matches 7 bases. The V and J ends lost 2 bases and 4 bases, in that order; junction bases with no gene match: 8. The germline CDR1 and CDR2 sequences are MNHEY and SVGAGI. The length of the CDR3 is 16 residues. The CDR3 loop reads CASSYPKDRSGNTIYF. CDR3 nucleotide sequence: TGTGCCAGCAGTTACCCCAAGGACAGGTCCGGAAACACCATATATTTT.

This clonotype occurred a few times. One base away lies a much larger clone, so this may be a sequencing read error. V and J are TRBV20-1 and TRBJ1-2; D remains unclear. CDR1 is DFQATT, CDR2 SNEGSKA, per germline (reference sequence). The CDR3 sequence is 15 residues long. Trimming took off 3 bases at V and 7 bases at J, with 21 bases between the two ends. The CDR3 is CSASKDPLGGCGYTF. The CDR3 DNA reads TGCAGTGCTAGTAAAGACCCCCTCGGAGGCTGTGGCTACACCTTC.

This clonotype has at least ten counts. The V and J genes are TRBV2 and TRBJ2-7, with unresolved D. CDR3 length: 15 residues. V lost 5 bases and J lost 7, with 21 bases in between. Germline loops: CDR1 SNHLY, CDR2 FYNNEI. Here the CDR3 reads CASSLSITPAWEQYF. The CDR3 DNA reads as TGTGCCAGCAGTTTATCTATCACGCCCGCCTGGGAGCAGTACTTC.

This clonotype has at least ten counts. The rearrangement links TRBV7-8 to TRBJ2-5, with D possibly matching TRBD2 (6 bases). Germline V gives CDR1 SGHVS, CDR2 FQNEAQ. The V gene lost 3 bases and the J gene lost 1 base, with 12 bases spanning the gap. This CDR3 is 15 amino acids long. CDR3 nucleotides: TGTGCCAGCAGCTTCCGCGGCGGGATCCAAGAGACCCAGTACTTC. Its translation is CASSFRGGIQETQYF.

The V call is TRBV4-1, the J call TRBJ1-4; D is undetermined. Trimming took off 5 bases at V and 5 bases at J, with 12 bases between the two ends. This CDR3 contains 14 residues. The germline gives CDR1 MGHRA, CDR2 YSYEKL. CDR3 region: CASSLRPENEKLFF. As DNA, the CDR3 is TGCGCCAGCAGCTTGCGGCCCGAGAATGAAAAACTGTTTTTT.

Ten or more counts support this clonotype. This chain links TRBV27 with TRBJ2-5, with D perhaps assigned TRBD1 or TRBD2 (6 bases each). The V and J ends lost 6 bases and 4 bases respectively, with 15 bases between them. The CDR3 totals 14 residues. Per the germline V gene, CDR1 is MNHEY and CDR2 is SMNVEV (reference sequence). The CDR3 region is CASRPPGAVETQYF. Here the CDR3 DNA reads TGTGCCAGCAGACCACCGGGGGCTGTAGAGACCCAGTACTTC.

The chain is built from TRBV5-1 and TRBJ1-2; D is perhaps TRBD1 (5 bases). Germline-derived CDR1 and CDR2 are SGHRS and YFSETQ. V was pared by 2 bases and J by 4 bases, with 9 bases between. This CDR3 is 13 amino acids long. CDR3 protein: CASSFGTLYGYTF. The CDR3 nucleotides read TGCGCCAGCAGCTTCGGGACTCTCTATGGCTACACCTTC.

This clonotype has a handful of counts. The chain joins TRBV7-9 to TRBJ2-7, with D perhaps matching TRBD1 or TRBD2 (6 bases each). In germline, CDR1 is SEHNR, CDR2 FQNEAQ (reference sequence). The CDR3 consists of 17 residues. The germline V and J ends were trimmed by 3 bases and 0 bases, with 18 bases remaining between them. The CDR3 sequence: CASSFSLGGASSYEQYF. As DNA, the CDR3 is TGTGCCAGCAGCTTTTCGTTGGGGGGCGCCAGCTCCTACGAGCAGTACTTC.

This clonotype turned up a few times. The gene calls are TRBV4-2 and TRBJ2-5; 7 nucleotides match TRBD2. CDR3 length: 15 residues. The germline gives CDR1 LGHNA, CDR2 YNFKEQ. Trimming removed 0 bases from V and 5 bases from J; junction bases left unmatched: 6. Here the CDR3 DNA reads TGTGCCAGCAGCCAAGAAGGCCTGGGAGGGGAGACCCAGTACTTC. The encoded protein is CASSQEGLGGETQYF.

The V gene is TRBV18, the J gene TRBJ1-2; possibly TRBD1 for D (5 bases). Trimming pared 2 bases from V and 3 bases from J, leaving 7 bases between. CDR1 KGHSH and CDR2 LQKENI come from the germline V gene. The CDR3 covers 13 residues. The CDR3 sequence: CASSPIGDYGYTF. CDR3 coding DNA: TGTGCCAGCTCACCAATAGGGGACTATGGCTACACCTTC. Variable domain in full (rest from reference TRBV18 and TRBJ1-2): NAGVMQNPRHLVRRRGQEARLRCSPMKGHSHVYWYRQLPEEGLKFMVYLQKENIIDESGMPKERFSAEFPKEGPSILRIQQVVRGDSAAYFCASSPIGDYGYTFGSGTRLTVV.

About this clonotype itself: Given a far larger clone just one base away, this is likely a sequencing read error. The V gene is TRBV6-2 or TRBV6-3, the J gene TRBJ1-1; D perhaps matches TRBD1 (6 bases). The germline V and J ends were trimmed by 5 bases and 1 base, with 11 bases remaining between them. The CDR3 is 14 amino acids. Germline V lookup: CDR1 MNHEY, CDR2 SVGEGT. The CDR3, as DNA: TGTGCCAGCAGTGAAAGGGGGGCGAACACTGAAGCTTTCTTT. Its translation: CASSERGANTEAFF.

This clonotype was picked up many times. The chain couples TRBV12-3 or TRBV12-4 to TRBJ2-2; D unresolved. Deletions cut 1 base from V and 2 bases from J, with 11 bases between. The CDR3 runs to 16 residues. The CDR3 DNA is TGTGCCAGCAGTTTAGACAGCAGGCCAAACACCGGGGAGCTGTTTTTT. It yields the protein CASSLDSRPNTGELFF.

The chain employs TRBV7-2 and TRBJ2-7; possible D gene TRBD2, 6 bases. Trimming removed 1 base from V and 2 bases from J, with 12 bases in between. The germline V gene has CDR1 SGHTA and CDR2 FQGNSA. CDR3 length equals 15 residues. As DNA, the CDR3 is TGTGCCAGCAGCTTAGTCCCAGCGGGTGCCTACGAGCAGTACTTC. Protein: CASSLVPAGAYEQYF.

The chain joins TRBV5-4 to TRBJ1-1; perhaps TRBD1 as D (5 bases). The V gene's germline CDR1 is SGHNT and CDR2 YYREEE (reference sequence). The CDR3 runs to 14 residues. Trimming shortened V by 2 bases and J by 3 bases, and 11 bases separated the two germline ends. The DNA for the CDR3 is TGTGCCAGCAGCTTCGGGGGTCTGGACACTGAAGCTTTCTTT. Amino acid sequence: CASSFGGLDTEAFF.

Details on this clonotype: One junction end disagrees with the germline gene, perhaps due to a read error. J is TRBJ2-5 and V is TRBV28, with no clear D. This CDR3 is 11 amino acids long. Germline values: CDR1 MDHEN, CDR2 SYDVKM. CDR3 protein: CASSFLEAQYF. CDR3 in DNA: TGTGCCAGCAGTTTTTTAGAGGCCCAGTACTTC.

This clonotype was recorded a few times. The chain combines TRBV10-3 with TRBJ2-7; D unclear. Germline CDR1 is ENHRY and CDR2 is SYGVKD. V was clipped by 4 bases and J by 2 bases, with 9 bases between them. The CDR3 is 13 residues long. The CDR3 DNA reads as TGTGCCATCAGTGGGACCAACACCTACGAGCAGTACTTC. Its translation: CAISGTNTYEQYF.

The chain recombines TRBV11-3 with TRBJ1-1; D remains ambiguous. Germline lookup yields CDR1 SGHNT and CDR2 YENEEA. With 0 bases removed from V and 5 bases from J, the gap between germline ends came to 10 bases. The CDR3 is 14 amino acids. CDR3 sequence reads: CASSLDLGRTEAFF. The CDR3 nucleotides read TGTGCCAGCAGCTTAGATCTAGGCCGGACTGAAGCTTTCTTT.

At least ten counts were recorded for this clonotype. The chain recombines TRBV28 with TRBJ2-5; a weak D match, TRBD2 (5 bases). Deletions cut 4 bases from V and 5 bases from J, with 17 bases between. The CDR3 runs to 15 residues. The germline V gene encodes CDR1 MDHEN and CDR2 SYDVKM. The chain's CDR3 is CASSYSGLGGETQYF. CDR3 sequence (DNA): TGTGCCAGCAGTTATTCCGGCTTAGGCGGGGAGACCCAGTACTTC.

The V gene is TRBV9, the J gene TRBJ1-1; D is ambiguous. Germline V gene data show CDR1 as SGDLS and CDR2 as YYNGEE. Trimming shortened V by 0 bases and J by 0 bases, and 9 bases separated the two germline ends. The CDR3 has 15 residues. The CDR3: CASSVGFYMNTEAFF. The CDR3 DNA reads as TGTGCCAGCAGCGTAGGTTTTTACATGAACACTGAAGCTTTCTTT.

The chain links TRBV6-1 to TRBJ1-5; D gene uncertain. The CDR3 is made up of 15 amino acids. Germline CDR1 is MNHNS and CDR2 is SASEGT. Between the trimmed V and J ends, which lost 3 bases and 5 bases, there was a span of 14 bases. The CDR3, as DNA: TGTGCCAGCAGTGAGTTCCGGGGTGGGCATCAGCCCCAGCATTTT. This codes for CASSEFRGGHQPQHF.

This chain joins TRBV19 and TRBJ2-2, with 11 nucleotides matching TRBD2. V dropped 6 bases and J dropped 3; count of bases not matched to a gene: 9. Looked up from germline, CDR1 is LNHDA and CDR2 is SQIVND (reference sequence). This CDR3 region has 17 residues. CDR3 loop: CASRRKLAGGHTGELFF. The CDR3 nucleotides read TGTGCCAGTAGGCGCAAGTTAGCGGGAGGGCACACCGGGGAGCTGTTTTTT.

The chain combines TRBV10-3 with TRBJ1-1; no definite D call. The CDR3 runs 13 residues. Trimming took off 4 bases at V and 1 base at J, with 7 bases between the two ends. The germline CDR1 and CDR2 sequences are ENHRY and SYGVKD. CDR3 in DNA: TGTGCCATCAGTGTGGACGGGAACACTGAAGCTTTCTTT. Translated, it gives CAISVDGNTEAFF.

This clonotype was seen many times. This sequence joins TRBV28 and TRBJ1-5; D unresolved. V was trimmed by 7 bases and J by 6 bases, leaving 10 bases between them. The CDR3 sequence is 12 residues long. Germline CDR1 and CDR2: MDHEN and SYDVKM. The CDR3 DNA reads as TGTGCCAGCACCCAACAGCCTCAGCCCCAGCATTTT. Translation gives CASTQQPQPQHF.